The 28 T cell receptor beta chains in this list originate from one sample, sequenced in a study of monozygotic twins with inflammatory bowel disease. TCRdb reanalyzed the 5' RACE reads, giving one entry per CDR3 protein sequence and no DNA. The sample's table shows approximately 200,000 distinct CDR3 sequences. Sequences were obtained from blood. These receptor sequences come from a human donor with ulcerative colitis or Crohn's disease, or a healthy co-twin of an affected twin (not recorded which).

V gene TRBV5-4 combines with J gene TRBJ2-5; TCRdb reports TRBD2, a call that lacks DNA to check it against. The germline CDR1 and CDR2 sequences are SGHNT and YYREEE (reference sequence). The CDR3 length is 14 residues. The CDR3 protein is CASSTESRPETQYF.

The J gene is TRBJ2-4, the V gene TRBV7-9. This CDR3 has 14 residues. From germline, CDR1 is SEHNR and CDR2 FQNEAQ (reference sequence). CDR3 sequence: CASSLLRQDSVQYF.

This rearrangement joins TRBV20-1 to TRBJ2-5; TCRdb calls TRBD2, which cannot be checked without DNA. The CDR3 is 12 amino acids. Germline V lookup: CDR1 DFQATT, CDR2 SNEGSKA (reference sequence). The CDR3: CSATRGQETQYF.

The CDR3 reads CASSVVEGGTDTQYF. The rearrangement joins TRBV9 to TRBJ2-3; lacking DNA, the TRBD2 call made by TCRdb goes unchecked. CDR3 length: 15 amino acids. CDR1 SGDLS and CDR2 YYNGEE come from the germline V gene.

The chain combines TRBV6-2 or TRBV6-3 with TRBJ1-1; TCRdb's assignment of TRBD1 cannot be checked, as there is no DNA. There are 16 residues in the CDR3. Germline CDR1 is MNHEY and CDR2 is SVGEGT. The CDR3 reads CASSRMTDLGSSEAFF.

The chain combines TRBV5-6 with TRBJ2-5; TCRdb's D call of TRBD2 is untestable without DNA. The CDR3 has 16 residues. CDR1 is SGHDT, CDR2 YYEEEE, per germline. CDR3 sequence reads: CASSFVAGPTQETQYF.

The chain couples TRBV5-1 to TRBJ2-2. The germline gives CDR1 SGHRS, CDR2 YFSETQ. This CDR3 region has 13 residues. The CDR3 loop is CASSSADTGELFF. The complete variable domain, with remaining parts taken from reference TRBV5-1 and TRBJ2-2, reads KAGVTQTPRYLIKTRGQQVTLSCSPISGHRSVSWYQQTPGQGLQFLFEYFSETQRNKGNFPGRFSGRQFSNSRSEMNVSTLELGDSALYLCASSSADTGELFFGEGSRLTVL.

This rearrangement joins TRBV5-6 to TRBJ2-5; TCRdb proposes TRBD1, but this gene call is untestable without DNA. The CDR3 contains 16 residues. Germline V gene sequence: CDR1 SGHDT, CDR2 YYEEEE. CDR3 region: CASSSTTGSAEETQYF. The variable domain in full, with the rest retrieved from reference TRBV5-6 and TRBJ2-5, is DAGVTQSPTHLIKTRGQQVTLRCSPKSGHDTVSWYQQALGQGPQFIFQYYEEEERQRGNFPDRFSGHQFPNYSSELNVNALLLGDSALYLCASSSTTGSAEETQYFGPGTRLLVL.

This chain links TRBV5-5 with TRBJ1-1. This CDR3 is 13 amino acids long. The V gene's germline CDR1 is SGHKS and CDR2 YYEKEE (reference sequence). CDR3 sequence: CASRLTRNTEAFF.

This chain uses TRBV7-2 with TRBJ2-7. Germline V gene data show CDR1 as SGHTA and CDR2 as FQGNSA. The CDR3 sequence is 14 residues long. The CDR3 spells CASSLSQGPYEQYF.

The gene calls are TRBV4-1 and TRBJ1-2; with no DNA, the TCRdb D assignment of TRBD1 cannot be verified. Germline loops: CDR1 MGHRA, CDR2 YSYEKL. The CDR3 extends over 14 amino acids. CDR3 in amino acids: CASSLRTGAYGYTF.

This sequence joins TRBV13 and TRBJ2-6; TCRdb's D gene call, TRBD1, goes unchecked for lack of DNA. This CDR3 spans 20 amino acids. Germline V gene lookup returns CDR1 PRHDT and CDR2 FYEKMQ (reference sequence). The CDR3 sequence: CASSLGRQGKSGLGANVLTF.

This sequence joins TRBV6-1 and TRBJ2-4; lacking DNA, the TRBD1 call made by TCRdb goes unchecked. The CDR3 runs 14 residues. Looked up from germline, CDR1 is MNHNS and CDR2 is SASEGT. The CDR3: CASTNRDAKNIQYF.

The chain joins TRBV5-4 to TRBJ1-4. This CDR3 spans 15 amino acids. The germline gives CDR1 SGHNT, CDR2 YYREEE (reference sequence). The CDR3 protein is CASSLGGQLNEKLFF.

The rearrangement uses TRBV7-6 and TRBJ1-3; TCRdb indicates TRBD1, and absent DNA this call remains unverified. In germline, CDR1 is SGHVS, CDR2 FNYEAQ. There are 17 residues in the CDR3. The CDR3: CASSSPLLGGSGNTIYF. Full variable domain (missing parts from reference TRBV7-6 and TRBJ1-3): GAGVSQSPRYKVTKRGQDVALRCDPISGHVSLYWYRQALGQGPEFLTYFNYEAQQDKSGLPNDRFSAERPEGSISTLTIQRTEQRDSAMYRCASSSPLLGGSGNTIYFGEGSWLTVV.

The V call is TRBV12-3 or TRBV12-4, the J call TRBJ2-3. The CDR3 covers 14 residues. CDR3 sequence reads: CASSFLVFADTQYF.

V gene TRBV10-3 combines with J gene TRBJ2-6; the TCRdb D gene call, TRBD1, has no DNA to confirm it. CDR3 length: 16 residues. Germline assignment: CDR1 ENHRY and CDR2 SYGVKD. The CDR3 loop reads CAITRDTAPGANVLTF.

CDR3 sequence reads: CASNEGDNTEAFF. V is TRBV6-2 or TRBV6-3 and J is TRBJ1-1; no DNA is available, so the TRBD1 call from TCRdb remains unchecked. The V gene's germline CDR1 is MNHEY and CDR2 SVGEGT. This CDR3 has 13 residues.

The chain employs TRBV9 and TRBJ2-3; the TCRdb call, TRBD2, lacks DNA for checking. Germline-derived CDR1 and CDR2 are SGDLS and YYNGEE. The CDR3 is 15 residues long. Here the CDR3 reads CASRAGGLNTDTQYF.

V gene TRBV29-1 combines with J gene TRBJ2-5; the TCRdb D gene call, TRBD1, has no DNA to confirm it. The CDR3 runs 14 residues. Germline V lookup: CDR1 SQVTM, CDR2 ANQGSEA. CDR3 protein: CSVEDGRGEETQYF.

V and J are TRBV20-1 and TRBJ2-1; TCRdb gives TRBD2 as the D gene, but with no DNA this cannot be confirmed. CDR1 and CDR2 (germline): DFQATT, SNEGSKA (reference sequence). The CDR3 covers 12 residues. The chain's CDR3 is CRAGRSYNEQFF.

V usage is TRBV14 and J usage is TRBJ2-2; TCRdb's D call, TRBD1, is unchecked because there is no DNA. The CDR3 extends over 15 amino acids. Germline V gives CDR1 SGHDN, CDR2 FVKESK. The CDR3 loop reads CASSQEWGRTGELFF.

This rearrangement joins TRBV4-1 to TRBJ2-3; there is no DNA to check the TCRdb D call of TRBD1. The CDR3 sequence is 15 residues long. Germline loops: CDR1 MGHRA, CDR2 YSYEKL. CDR3 region: CASSLRDSSTDTQYF.

The rearrangement uses TRBV5-1 and TRBJ2-1; TCRdb's assignment of TRBD2 cannot be checked, as there is no DNA. The germline gives CDR1 SGHRS, CDR2 YFSETQ. CDR3 size: 16 residues. The CDR3 is CASSMTSGGEYNEQFF.

The genes are TRBV12-3 or TRBV12-4 and TRBJ2-1; TCRdb indicates TRBD2, and absent DNA this call remains unverified. The CDR3 has 15 residues. CDR3 sequence: CASSPREGSGNEQFF.

The chain couples TRBV11-2 to TRBJ2-5; the D gene TCRdb calls, TRBD1, cannot be checked with no DNA. This CDR3 comprises 19 residues. CDR1 and CDR2 (germline): SGHAT, FQNNGV. This CDR3 is CASSQRPDRGRGDQETQYF.

This chain links TRBV20-1 with TRBJ2-3; there is no DNA to check the TCRdb D call of TRBD1. Germline CDR1 reads DFQATT; CDR2 reads SNEGSKA (reference sequence). This CDR3 has 15 residues. Here the CDR3 reads CSAGFPGAFSDTQYF.

This chain uses TRBV6-5 with TRBJ2-1; TCRdb names TRBD1, which stays unverified in the absence of DNA. CDR1 and CDR2 (germline): MNHEY, SVGAGI. The CDR3 runs 16 residues. This CDR3 reads CASSYTPVGVYNEQFF.